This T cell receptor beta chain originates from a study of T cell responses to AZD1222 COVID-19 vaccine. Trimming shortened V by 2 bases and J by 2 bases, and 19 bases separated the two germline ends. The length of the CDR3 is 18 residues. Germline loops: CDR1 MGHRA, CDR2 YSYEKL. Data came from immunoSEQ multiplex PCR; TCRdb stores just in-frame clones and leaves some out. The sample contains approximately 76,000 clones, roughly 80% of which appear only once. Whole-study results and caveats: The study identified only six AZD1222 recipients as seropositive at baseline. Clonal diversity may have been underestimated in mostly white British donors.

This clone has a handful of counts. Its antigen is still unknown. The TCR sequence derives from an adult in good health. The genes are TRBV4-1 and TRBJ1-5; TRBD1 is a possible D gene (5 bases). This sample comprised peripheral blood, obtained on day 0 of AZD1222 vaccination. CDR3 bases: TGCGCCAGCAGCCAATTGGACATGGGGCTGGCAGGCAATCAGCCCCAGCATTTT. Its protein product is CASSQLDMGLAGNQPQHF.